A selection of T cell receptor beta chains follows, all from one sample in a study of CD8 T cells in Susac syndrome. Via MiXCR, TCRdb re-called the immunoSEQ multiplex PCR reads, giving one row per CDR3 protein. The sample consists of about 300,000 distinct CDR3 sequences, about 88% of them appearing once. Material: CD8+ T cells from PBMCs. These receptors originate from a human donor with multiple sclerosis. The CDR3 runs from the conserved cysteine through the conserved F or W. A D gene is named only where the DNA matches it firmly. Rows give clone size only sometimes, using once, few, many, or a class for an expanded clone.

J gene	CDR3 length	V gene	clone size	D gene	CDR3 protein	CDR3 DNA
TRBJ1-5	17	TRBV27	NA	NA	CASSPLPAEVGNQPQHF	TGTGCCAGCAGTCCCTTGCCTGCAGAAGTTGGCAATCAGCCCCAGCATTTT
TRBJ1-5	14	TRBV7-9	NA	NA	CASSPSDSIQPQHF	TGTGCCAGCAGCCCCTCGGACAGTATACAGCCCCAGCATTTT
TRBJ2-1	15	TRBV7-9	NA	TRBD1	CASSNRDRGPNEQFF	TGTGCCAGCAGCAACCGGGACAGGGGGCCAAATGAGCAGTTCTTC
TRBJ2-7	12	TRBV6-2/TRBV6-3	NA	NA	CASSYSPFEQYF	TGTGCCAGCAGTTACAGCCCCTTCGAGCAGTACTTC
TRBJ2-3	15	TRBV9	NA	NA	CASSASLGGPDTQYF	TGTGCCAGCAGCGCGAGCCTGGGTGGCCCAGATACGCAGTATTTT
TRBJ2-1	14	TRBV7-9	once	NA	CASSQWDRRDEQFF	TGTGCCAGCAGCCAGTGGGACCGACGGGATGAGCAGTTCTTC
TRBJ2-2	17	TRBV6-5	NA	NA	CASSSATGPTNTGELFF	TGTGCCAGCAGTTCCGCCACGGGGCCGACGAACACCGGGGAGCTGTTTTTT
TRBJ2-3	19	TRBV7-2	NA	NA	CASSSEVIRDAYSTDTQYF	TGTGCCAGCAGCTCGGAAGTAATCCGGGACGCCTATAGCACAGATACGCAGTATTTT
TRBJ2-1	16	TRBV6-4	once	TRBD2	CASSDSGTSGHNEQFF	TGTGCCAGCAGTGACTCGGGGACTAGCGGACACAATGAGCAGTTCTTC
TRBJ2-7	15	TRBV13	NA	TRBD1	CASSLGTGGAYEQYF	TGTGCCAGCAGTCTTGGGACAGGGGGTGCCTACGAGCAGTACTTC
TRBJ2-7	13	TRBV14	NA	NA	CASSRNWGYEQYF	TGTGCCAGCAGCCGCAATTGGGGGTACGAGCAGTACTTC
TRBJ2-1	17	TRBV7-2	few	TRBD2	CASSFYAGGPLIYEQFF	TGTGCCAGCAGCTTCTACGCGGGAGGGCCGCTTATCTATGAGCAGTTCTTC
TRBJ2-7	16	TRBV9	NA	NA	CASSPRGAGEAYEQYF	TGTGCCAGCAGCCCCCGCGGGGCAGGGGAAGCCTACGAGCAGTACTTC
TRBJ1-2	18	TRBV28	once	NA	CASSLVLEFPQGESGYTF	TGTGCCAGCAGTTTAGTCTTGGAGTTTCCCCAGGGAGAGAGTGGCTACACCTTC
TRBJ2-7	15	TRBV19	NA	TRBD2	CASSMGGRALYEQYF	TGTGCCAGTAGTATGGGCGGGAGGGCCCTCTACGAGCAGTACTTC
TRBJ2-7	15	TRBV4-1	NA	NA	CASSQGQGISYEQYF	TGCGCCAGCAGCCAAGGGCAGGGCATCTCCTACGAGCAGTACTTC
TRBJ2-3	20	TRBV2	NA	NA	CASSGAKGLEGAGGTDTQYF	TGTGCCAGCAGCGGAGCCAAGGGACTGGAGGGGGCCGGGGGCACAGATACGCAGTATTTT
TRBJ1-2	17	TRBV30	NA	TRBD1	CACEGGTALSGLAGYTF	TGTGCCTGCGAGGGGGGGACAGCGCTCAGTGGGCTCGCTGGCTACACCTTC
TRBJ1-5	16	TRBV6-2/TRBV6-3	NA	NA	CASSYSWQVSNQPQHF	TGTGCCAGCAGTTACTCGTGGCAGGTTAGCAATCAGCCCCAGCATTTT
TRBJ1-4	15	TRBV7-9	once	NA	CASRTSGVTEEKLFF	TGTGCCAGCAGAACCTCCGGGGTTACAGAAGAAAAACTGTTTTTT
TRBJ1-1	12	TRBV7-9	few	NA	CASSLRPTEAFF	TGTGCCAGCAGCTTACGACCCACTGAAGCTTTCTTT
TRBJ1-1	14	TRBV7-2	NA	NA	CASSLRAAEAEAFF	TGTGCCAGCAGCTTACGGGCCGCCGAGGCTGAAGCTTTCTTT
TRBJ2-1	13	TRBV4-2	NA	NA	CASSQERKNEQFF	TGTGCCAGCAGCCAAGAGAGGAAGAATGAGCAGTTCTTC
TRBJ2-1	16	TRBV6-1	NA	TRBD2	CASSEEVAGGVGEQFF	TGTGCCAGCAGTGAAGAGGTAGCGGGGGGGGTCGGCGAGCAGTTCTTC
TRBJ1-1	16	TRBV4-3	NA	NA	CASSQEGGLVSTEAFF	TGCGCCAGCAGCCAAGAAGGGGGGCTGGTGAGCACTGAAGCTTTCTTT
TRBJ2-5	15	TRBV20-1	NA	TRBD2	CSASWLAGGGETQYF	TGCAGTGCTAGTTGGCTAGCGGGAGGGGGTGAGACCCAGTACTTC
TRBJ2-7	16	TRBV20-1	NA	NA	CSANDIAERLIYEQYF	TGCAGTGCTAATGACATAGCAGAGCGACTAATCTACGAGCAGTACTTC
TRBJ2-6	17	TRBV20-1	NA	TRBD2	CSPLGRDYKSGANVLTF	TGCAGTCCGCTCGGCCGGGACTATAAGTCTGGGGCCAACGTCCTGACTTTC
TRBJ2-7	13	TRBV20-1	NA	TRBD1	CSAIPGGSYEQYF	TGCAGTGCTATCCCAGGGGGCTCCTACGAGCAGTACTTC
TRBJ2-1	11	TRBV13	NA	NA	CASTVAQEQFF	TGTGCCAGCACGGTCGCCCAAGAGCAGTTCTTC
TRBJ1-1	13	TRBV6-5	NA	NA	CASSKQSGTEAFF	TGTGCCAGCAGTAAACAATCGGGCACTGAAGCTTTCTTT
TRBJ2-7	13	TRBV6-2/TRBV6-3	NA	NA	CASSFQSLYEQYF	TGTGCCAGCAGTTTTCAATCTCTCTACGAGCAGTACTTC
TRBJ2-5	14	TRBV3-1	few	NA	CASSQAGFQETQYF	TGTGCCAGCAGCCAGGCCGGGTTCCAAGAGACCCAGTACTTC
TRBJ1-2	12	TRBV29-1	NA	NA	CSVETARDGYTF	TGCAGCGTTGAGACAGCTAGGGATGGCTACACCTTC
TRBJ1-4	14	TRBV5-4	once	TRBD1	CASSHERDSEKLFF	TGTGCCAGCAGCCACGAACGGGACAGTGAAAAACTGTTTTTT
TRBJ2-1	17	TRBV3-1	once	TRBD2	CASSQGSSGPTYNEQFF	TGTGCCAGCAGCCAAGGATCTAGCGGTCCTACCTACAATGAGCAGTTCTTC
TRBJ1-6	16	TRBV10-3	few	NA	CAAADSPSSYNSPLHF	TGTGCCGCCGCGGATAGTCCAAGCTCCTATAATTCACCCCTCCACTTT
TRBJ2-7	13	TRBV5-4	NA	NA	CASKDLGGYEQYF	TGTGCCAGCAAGGATTTGGGTGGGTACGAGCAGTACTTC
TRBJ1-1	17	TRBV2	NA	NA	CASSENSAGPMNTEAFF	TGTGCCAGCAGTGAAAATTCAGCAGGCCCTATGAACACTGAAGCCTTCTTT
TRBJ2-1	15	TRBV27	once	NA	CASSFGRAPPSEQFF	TGTGCCAGCAGTTTCGGCCGGGCGCCGCCGAGTGAGCAGTTCTTC
TRBJ1-6	14	TRBV27	NA	NA	CASGWGRYNSPLHF	TGTGCCAGCGGCTGGGGACGCTATAATTCACCCCTCCACTTT
TRBJ2-4	17	TRBV27	NA	NA	CASSLWGGEGAKNIQYF	TGTGCCAGCAGTTTATGGGGAGGCGAAGGGGCCAAAAACATTCAGTACTTC
TRBJ2-1	15	TRBV11-2	once	NA	CASSLSIPPSHEQFF	TGTGCCAGCAGCTTAAGTATCCCCCCTAGCCATGAGCAGTTCTTC
TRBJ2-7	13	TRBV27	once	TRBD2	CASRDGGSYEQYF	TGTGCCAGCAGAGACGGGGGGAGCTACGAGCAGTACTTC
TRBJ2-7	14	TRBV30	NA	NA	CAWSARSEAYEQYF	TGTGCCTGGAGTGCAAGGAGTGAGGCCTACGAGCAGTACTTC
TRBJ1-1	16	TRBV20-1	NA	TRBD1	CSARGLTGGAVSEAFF	TGCAGTGCTAGAGGGCTCACAGGGGGCGCGGTCAGTGAAGCTTTCTTT
TRBJ1-1	18	TRBV9	NA	NA	CASSVASRMDPTYTEAFF	TGTGCCAGCAGCGTAGCTTCCAGGATGGATCCCACATACACTGAAGCTTTCTTT
TRBJ2-1	13	TRBV7-9	NA	NA	CASSLVGDDEQFF	TGTGCCAGCAGCTTAGTAGGGGACGATGAGCAGTTCTTC